This T cell receptor (beta chain) stems from a study of post-analysis software for immune sequencing data (dated by TCRdb to the mid-2010s). Describing the broader study: Relapsing-remitting, secondary progressive and progressive-relapsing multiple sclerosis were recorded as disease courses, and subtype annotation was lacking for some patients. The patient repertoires were compared against around 11 previously published healthy control repertoires obtained from donors aged about 6 to 28 years. A subset of samples was prepared in parallel using single-end sample barcoding, then pooled and co-amplified after Illumina adapter ligation. Overall results and qualifications from the work: Patients showed significantly higher frequencies than controls for roughly five TRBV segments, among them TRBV5-6, TRBV5-1 and TRBV20-1. The multiple sclerosis patient group was slightly younger than the control group. Direct clustering with F measure showed strong co-clustering of samples prepared in the same batch, prompting a batch-effect correction. Multiple sclerosis patients had significantly lower normalized Chao1 diversity than controls, a result that suggests substantial peripheral T-cell clonal expansion.

This clonotype appeared a few times. The target of this receptor is not known. Base quality data are lacking; no much larger clone is found one base away. To prepare the library, PCR was applied. Sequencer: Illumina HiSeq 2500. Unique molecular identifiers were incorporated into TCR beta cDNA libraries to reduce PCR and sequencing biases. Every 1 to 10 million input T cells yielded around 500,000 cDNA molecules, meaning each molecule approximated one T cell. The same protocol used for the earlier healthy control dataset was applied to prepare and sequence the patient libraries. Samples belonging to the same batch were prepared together, multiplexed and sequenced on a shared HiSeq lane. Per the original workflow: Raw barcoded reads were processed with MIGEC, and single-read molecular identifier groups were discarded before consensus assembly and CDR3 extraction. Clonotype tables were post-analysed with VDJtools, and diversity was normalized by down-sampling all datasets to the smallest sample size. In repertoire overlap clustering, CDR3 amino acid sequences, but not nucleotide sequences, were matched to correct batch-related cross-sample contamination. TCRdb trimmed the raw reads at Q25, called clones with MiXCR and kept productive beta chains. Every entry covers one CDR3 protein and lists the most common genes and DNA from its rows. It is TCRdb's table, rather than the study itself, that gives the V and J calls and clone size. Counted in this sample were roughly 800,000 distinct CDR3 sequences; 53% of them appeared once. The top ten clones comprise around 4.5% of the sample.

CDR1 and CDR2, looked up from the germline V gene, are SGHRS and YFSETQ. From V the trimming removes 0 bases and from J it removes 7 bases, while the gene matches leave 11 bases of the junction unaccounted for. Counted from cysteine to phenylalanine, this CDR3 has 17 amino acids. Here the CDR3 DNA is all that survives: 51 bases in frame from base 1. To demonstrate the VDJtools post-analysis software, the study profiled TCR beta repertoires from the peripheral blood of about 13 young patients with multiple sclerosis. The multiple sclerosis patients were children and adolescents between roughly 6 and 16 years of age.

The chain uses TRBV5-1 and TRBJ2-1; TRBD2 matches 9 bases in the middle. Sequencing was carried out using blood. The sequence was obtained from a girl aged 5-17 years with multiple sclerosis. In nucleotide form, the sequence is TGCGCCAGCAGCTTGGTCGTGGCGGGAGGGACTTGGAATGAGCAGTTCTTC. It specifies CASSLVVAGGTWNEQFF. Reference TRBV5-1 and TRBJ2-1 genes cover what lies past the CDR3, so the full variable domain is KAGVTQTPRYLIKTRGQQVTLSCSPISGHRSVSWYQQTPGQGLQFLFEYFSETQRNKGNFPGRFSGRQFSNSRSEMNVSTLELGDSALYLCASSLVVAGGTWNEQFFGPGTRLTVL.